One sample yielded the 16 T cell receptor beta chains listed below, sequenced in a study of response to subunit inactivated influenza vaccine. From the RT-PCR reads, TCRdb called clonotypes with MiXCR, one entry per CDR3 protein. The sample carries around 500,000 distinct CDR3 sequences, approximately 11% recorded once. Source: PBMCs from blood, taken roughly 6 weeks after vaccination. All receptors derive from a man aged 45-60 years who received an inactivated influenza vaccine.

This sequence joins TRBV5-1 and TRBJ2-1; 7 nucleotides align to TRBD1. Trimming at V came to 0 bases and at J to 5 bases, leaving 5 bases not matched to a gene. The CDR3 is 15 amino acids. Germline V gene sequence: CDR1 SGHRS, CDR2 YFSETQ. As DNA, the CDR3 is TGCGCCAGCAGCTTGGAGAGGGGGCTGAACAATGAGCAGTTCTTC. Translation gives CASSLERGLNNEQFF.

This clonotype has just a few counts. V and J are TRBV4-1 and TRBJ2-2; 8 bases match TRBD2. The CDR3 contains 16 residues. The V and J ends lost 0 bases and 4 bases, in that order; junction bases with no gene match: 4. Germline V CDR1 and CDR2: MGHRA, YSYEKL. The CDR3 loop reads CASSQEHSGVTGELFF. The CDR3 DNA is TGCGCCAGCAGCCAAGAGCATAGCGGGGTCACCGGGGAGCTGTTTTTT.

This clonotype was counted only a few times. V gene TRBV6-2 or TRBV6-3 combines with J gene TRBJ2-1, with D unclear. The CDR3 is 16 amino acids. The V and J ends lost 0 bases and 7 bases respectively, with 16 bases between them. Germline V gene lookup returns CDR1 MNHEY and CDR2 SVGEGT. The CDR3 spells CASSYSNDVDRNEQFF. Here the CDR3 DNA reads TGTGCCAGCAGTTACTCGAACGACGTCGATAGGAATGAGCAGTTCTTC.

V and J are TRBV20-1 and TRBJ2-5; D may be TRBD1 (5 bases). This CDR3 contains 14 residues. Germline CDR1 is DFQATT and CDR2 is SNEGSKA (reference sequence). V shed 5 bases and J shed 5 bases, with 18 bases lying between them. CDR3 sequence reads: CSAGRQFMTETQYF. The CDR3, as DNA: TGCAGTGCTGGTAGACAGTTTATGACGGAGACCCAGTACTTC.

V gene TRBV20-1 combines with J gene TRBJ2-5; D ambiguous. Trimming left V 3 bases short and J 4 bases short, with 15 bases between. Per the germline V gene, CDR1 is DFQATT and CDR2 is SNEGSKA (reference sequence). The CDR3 has 14 amino acids. The CDR3 region has the DNA TGCAGTGCTAGCGTCGATTTGGTAGTAGAGACCCAGTACTTC. Its translation is CSASVDLVVETQYF.

V is TRBV6-5 and J is TRBJ2-6, with 8 bases that match TRBD1. The germline V gene encodes CDR1 MNHEY and CDR2 SVGAGI. This CDR3 comprises 16 residues. V gave up 2 bases and J gave up 7 bases; unmatched junction bases: 7. The CDR3 protein is CASSYALQGEANVLTF. The CDR3 DNA sequence: TGTGCCAGCAGTTACGCTTTACAGGGGGAAGCCAACGTCCTGACTTTC.

The DNA of the CDR3 is TGTGCCACCAGCAGATCCGGGTCGTCGACGGGCTATGAGCAGTTCTTC. Its protein product is CATSRSGSSTGYEQFF. The V gene is TRBV15, the J gene TRBJ2-1; no definite D call. Trimming took 2 bases from V and 8 from J, leaving 19 bases between them. Germline lookup yields CDR1 LNHNV and CDR2 YYDKDF (reference sequence). The CDR3 length is 16 residues.

The rearrangement links TRBV5-1 to TRBJ1-6, with D perhaps matching TRBD1 (5 bases). V lost 6 bases to trimming and J lost 2 bases, with 12 bases between them. CDR3 length equals 15 residues. Germline-derived CDR1 and CDR2 are SGHRS and YFSETQ. This chain's CDR3 is CASTRDGPYNSPLHF. In DNA, the CDR3 is TGCGCCAGCACCCGGGACGGACCCTATAATTCACCCCTCCACTTT.

This clonotype has only a few counts. The chain carries TRBV4-1 and TRBJ1-2; 8 bases line up with TRBD1. The J segment lost 6 bases and the V segment lost 2 bases, leaving 8 bases of the junction unmatched. Germline V gene sequence: CDR1 MGHRA, CDR2 YSYEKL. There are 15 residues in the CDR3. The DNA of the CDR3 is TGCGCCAGCAGCCAATGGTCAGGGGGCGCGAATGGCTACACCTTC. Protein product: CASSQWSGGANGYTF.

This clonotype was observed at least ten times. The rearrangement uses TRBV10-3 and TRBJ2-7, with D possibly matching TRBD1 (5 bases). V dropped 0 bases and J dropped 0 bases, with 9 bases sitting between them. The CDR3 loop spans 15 amino acids. Germline V gene lookup returns CDR1 ENHRY and CDR2 SYGVKD. The CDR3 bases are TGTGCCATCAGTGAGTCGACAGAAAGCTCCTACGAGCAGTACTTC. Its protein product is CAISESTESSYEQYF.

This clonotype was seen many times. The rearrangement joins TRBV12-3 or TRBV12-4 to TRBJ2-2; D unresolved. V was shortened by 5 bases and J by 6 bases, with 16 bases between the two germline ends. CDR3 length equals 15 residues. CDR3 loop: CASSAERVLAGELFF. The DNA of the CDR3 is TGTGCCAGCAGTGCCGAACGGGTCTTGGCCGGGGAGCTGTTTTTT.

The rearrangement links TRBV9 to TRBJ2-2; D unclear. The CDR3 runs to 14 residues. V was trimmed by 1 base and J by 0 bases, leaving 4 bases between them. Germline-derived CDR1 and CDR2 are SGDLS and YYNGEE. CDR3 residues: CASSVWTNTGELFF. The CDR3 DNA reads TGTGCCAGCAGCGTATGGACGAACACCGGGGAGCTGTTTTTT.

This rearrangement joins TRBV4-3 to TRBJ1-2; TRBD1 aligns across 10 bases. With V trimmed by 0 bases and J by 5 bases, 3 bases remained unmatched. Germline CDR1 reads LGHNA; CDR2 reads YSLEER. CDR3 length: 15 residues. The CDR3 DNA follows: TGCGCCAGCAGCCAAGAAACGGGACAGGGGTATGGCTACACCTTC. As protein: CASSQETGQGYGYTF.

The J gene is TRBJ2-3, the V gene TRBV10-3; D might be TRBD1 (6 bases). This CDR3 region has 11 residues. CDR1 is ENHRY, CDR2 SYGVKD, per germline. V dropped 7 bases and J dropped 6 bases, with 8 bases sitting between them. The CDR3: CAIMGADTQYF. For the CDR3, the DNA is TGTGCCATCATGGGGGCGGATACGCAGTATTTT.

This clonotype was seen many times. This chain connects TRBV7-2 to TRBJ2-3; D not resolved. CDR1 is SGHTA, CDR2 FQGNSA, per germline. The ends were cut back, 0 bases at V and 1 base at J, with 5 bases in the middle. This CDR3 has 14 residues. The CDR3 DNA reads as TGTGCCAGCAGCTTAGCGCAGGGCACAGATACGCAGTATTTT. It yields the protein CASSLAQGTDTQYF. The full variable domain, completed using reference TRBV7-2 and TRBJ2-3, is GAGVSQSPSNKVTEKGKDVELRCDPISGHTALYWYRQSLGQGLEFLIYFQGNSAPDKSGLPSDRFSAERTGGSVSTLTIQRTQQEDSAVYLCASSLAQGTDTQYFGPGTRLTVL.

This clonotype was seen only a few times. The V gene is TRBV5-1, the J gene TRBJ2-1; 7 positions agree with TRBD2. This CDR3 spans 14 amino acids. Germline lookup yields CDR1 SGHRS and CDR2 YFSETQ. The V and J ends lost 6 bases and 3 bases, in that order; junction bases with no gene match: 6. The CDR3 loop reads CASTPTSNYNEQFF. CDR3 in DNA: TGCGCCAGCACCCCGACTAGCAACTACAATGAGCAGTTCTTC.